Listed below are T cell receptor beta chains from one sample, sequenced in a study of blood T cell repertoires in COVID-19. Data came from immunoSEQ multiplex PCR; TCRdb stores just in-frame clones and leaves some out. The table records about 260,000 clones, less than 90% of them present only once. The specimen sequenced was peripheral blood. All receptors derive from a man in his sixties with acute or convalescent COVID-19. CDR3s leave out the opening cysteine and the closing phenylalanine or tryptophan. Each record gives: V gene, J gene, CDR3 protein.

v_call: TRBV28; j_call: TRBJ2-1; cdr3_aa: ASNLAGGGHEQF
v_call: TRBV5-1; j_call: TRBJ1-2; cdr3_aa: ASSLGGEHYGYT
v_call: TRBV27; j_call: TRBJ2-6; cdr3_aa: ASNPGSGANVLT
v_call: TRBV7-9; j_call: TRBJ1-6; cdr3_aa: ASRAGTGGSFDSPLH
v_call: TRBV4-3; j_call: TRBJ1-4; cdr3_aa: ASSQFSSEKLF
v_call: TRBV6-2/TRBV6-3; j_call: TRBJ1-1; cdr3_aa: ASSYKPGRGLAF
v_call: TRBV7-2; j_call: TRBJ2-3; cdr3_aa: ASSLGGQGYSATDTQY
v_call: TRBV14; j_call: TRBJ1-2; cdr3_aa: ASSRRVFGGYT
v_call: TRBV5-1; j_call: TRBJ2-5; cdr3_aa: ASSSGQGGETQY
v_call: TRBV7-9; j_call: TRBJ2-1; cdr3_aa: ASVPEGQGAQNEQF
v_call: TRBV14; j_call: TRBJ1-1; cdr3_aa: ASSQDPWSPGNTEAF
v_call: TRBV19; j_call: TRBJ2-7; cdr3_aa: ASSNGGPYEQY
v_call: TRBV27; j_call: TRBJ1-6; cdr3_aa: ASTRELNSPLH
v_call: TRBV7-3; j_call: TRBJ2-6; cdr3_aa: ASSTSGAGANVLT
v_call: TRBV11-2; j_call: TRBJ2-5; cdr3_aa: ASSFPTDRTETQY
v_call: TRBV28; j_call: TRBJ1-2; cdr3_aa: ASSGSGQNNYGYT
v_call: TRBV7-3; j_call: TRBJ1-1; cdr3_aa: ASSLGGLNTEAF
v_call: TRBV7-2; j_call: TRBJ1-3; cdr3_aa: ASSLGSGVGNTIY
v_call: TRBV5-1; j_call: TRBJ2-7; cdr3_aa: ASSIRLGTGAVYEQY
v_call: TRBV18; j_call: TRBJ1-4; cdr3_aa: ASSWDRGDEKLF
v_call: TRBV19; j_call: TRBJ1-2; cdr3_aa: ASSTSTGPYGYT
v_call: TRBV5-1; j_call: TRBJ2-2; cdr3_aa: ASRTSGSTLNTGELF
v_call: TRBV5-4; j_call: TRBJ2-7; cdr3_aa: ASSSQRELSHEQY
v_call: TRBV10-3; j_call: TRBJ1-5; cdr3_aa: AIRETDRGQPQH
v_call: TRBV6-5; j_call: TRBJ2-1; cdr3_aa: ASSYYEGRNNEQF
v_call: TRBV2; j_call: TRBJ1-4; cdr3_aa: ASSEARFRKNEKLF
v_call: TRBV15; j_call: TRBJ1-1; cdr3_aa: ATSGRPPAGANTEAF
v_call: TRBV6-6; j_call: TRBJ1-3; cdr3_aa: ASSPGTGVGNTIY
v_call: TRBV2; j_call: TRBJ2-1; cdr3_aa: ASSYSGMAYNEQF
v_call: TRBV2; j_call: TRBJ2-2; cdr3_aa: ASSEAGAGRYSGELF
v_call: TRBV2; j_call: TRBJ2-5; cdr3_aa: ASSADRVLQETQY
v_call: TRBV6-6; j_call: TRBJ2-5; cdr3_aa: ASSWGEETQY
v_call: TRBV2; j_call: TRBJ1-5; cdr3_aa: ASSVVGGSYQPQH
v_call: TRBV7-9; j_call: TRBJ1-2; cdr3_aa: ASSLGRENYGYT
v_call: TRBV5-1; j_call: TRBJ1-4; cdr3_aa: ASSLPGQGAEKLF